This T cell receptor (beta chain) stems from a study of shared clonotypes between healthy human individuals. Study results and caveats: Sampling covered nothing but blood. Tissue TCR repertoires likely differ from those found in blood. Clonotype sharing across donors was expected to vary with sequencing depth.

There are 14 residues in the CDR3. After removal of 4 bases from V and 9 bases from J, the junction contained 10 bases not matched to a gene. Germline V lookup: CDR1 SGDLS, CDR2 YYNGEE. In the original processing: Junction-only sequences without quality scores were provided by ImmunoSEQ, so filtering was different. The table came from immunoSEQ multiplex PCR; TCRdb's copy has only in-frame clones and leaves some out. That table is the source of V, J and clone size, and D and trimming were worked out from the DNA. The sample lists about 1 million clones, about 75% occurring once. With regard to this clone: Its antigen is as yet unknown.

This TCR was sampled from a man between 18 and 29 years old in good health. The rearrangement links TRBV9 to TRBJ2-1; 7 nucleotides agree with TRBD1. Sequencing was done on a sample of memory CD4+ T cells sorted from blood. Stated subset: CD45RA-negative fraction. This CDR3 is CASSQGVSASEQFF. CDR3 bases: TGTGCCAGCAGCCAGGGGGTATCCGCCTCTGAGCAGTTCTTC.